Listed here are 28 T cell receptor beta chains from one sample, sequenced in a study of T cell repertoires in aging, cancer and after chemotherapy. TCR beta rearrangements were amplified from peripheral blood genomic DNA. Multiplex touch-down PCR with TRB-A/B primers amplified rearranged V-D-J TRB sequences. TCRdb re-derived calls from the multiplex PCR reads in MiXCR, one entry per CDR3 protein. The repertoire holds fewer than 7,000 distinct CDR3 sequences, roughly 30% seen once, with roughly 7.1% in the top ten. The sample comprised blood. These receptors were obtained from a human donor in good health.

This clonotype was counted a few times. The J gene is TRBJ1-2, the V gene TRBV20-1; D ambiguous. The CDR3 spans 13 residues. The V gene lost 3 bases and the J gene lost 1 base, with 9 bases spanning the gap. Germline V lookup: CDR1 DFQATT, CDR2 SNEGSKA (reference sequence). The chain's CDR3 is CSASVPNNYGYTF. CDR3 nucleotides: TGCAGTGCTAGCGTGCCCAATAACTATGGCTACACCTTC.

By share of the sample, this clonotype is medium-sized. The chain uses TRBV6-1 and TRBJ2-2; D is undetermined. Trimming took 6 bases from V and 3 from J, leaving 11 bases between them. The CDR3 runs to 14 residues. Germline V gene data show CDR1 as MNHNS and CDR2 as SASEGT. The CDR3 bases are TGTGCCAGCAGCGACACCTTAGACACCGGGGAGCTGTTTTTT. Amino acid sequence: CASSDTLDTGELFF.

This clonotype was counted between two and nine times. This rearrangement joins TRBV6-2 or TRBV6-3 to TRBJ2-5; a weak D match, TRBD1 (5 bases). V lost 6 bases and J 3 bases, leaving 20 bases between the germline ends. The CDR3 runs 16 residues. Germline CDR1 and CDR2: MNHEY and SVGEGT. CDR3 sequence: CASRKGRQLGEETQYF. The CDR3, as DNA: TGTGCCAGCAGAAAGGGGCGACAGCTGGGCGAAGAGACCCAGTACTTC.

The chain uses TRBV24-1 and TRBJ2-5; the D call may be TRBD1 or TRBD2 (5 bases each). V was trimmed by 7 bases and J by 7 bases, leaving 15 bases between them. The CDR3 totals 13 residues. Germline values: CDR1 KGHDR, CDR2 SFDVKD. The CDR3, as DNA: TGTGCCACCAGCAGGACAAACGAGGGGACCCAGTACTTC. It yields the protein CATSRTNEGTQYF.

Regarding this clonotype: A junction boundary mismatches the germline segment, possibly from a read error. The chain links TRBV5-6 to TRBJ2-1, with D unclear. In germline, CDR1 is SGHDT, CDR2 YYEEEE. CDR3 length equals 17 residues. CDR3 DNA sequence: TGCGCCAGCAGCTTGGCCTCCGGGCTTAGCTCCTACAATGAGCAGTTCTTC. This gives the protein CASSLASGLSSYNEQFF.

By share of the sample, this clonotype is medium-sized (0.01 to 0.1%). The chain is built from TRBV11-3 and TRBJ2-7; 8 bases agree with TRBD1. With 1 base clipped from V and 7 bases from J, the junction kept 6 bases outside the gene matches. The CDR3 is 14 amino acids. Germline CDR1 and CDR2: SGHNT and YENEEA. The CDR3 DNA is TGTGCCAGCAGCTTAGCAGGGGGCTTTGAGGAGCAGTACTTC. Protein sequence: CASSLAGGFEEQYF.

The chain combines TRBV27 with TRBJ2-7; TRBD2 aligns across 10 bases. The CDR3 runs 14 residues. Unmatched junction bases numbered 3, after V lost 6 bases and J lost 1 base. Germline loops: CDR1 MNHEY, CDR2 SMNVEV (reference sequence). CDR3 nucleotides: TGTGCCAGCAGGTGGACTAGCGGTTCCTACGAGCAGTACTTC. It yields the protein CASRWTSGSYEQYF.

This clonotype counts as medium-sized (0.01 to 0.1%). The chain recombines TRBV29-1 with TRBJ1-5; 8 bases agree with TRBD1. V lost 5 bases, J lost 3 bases, and 3 bases stayed unmatched. The CDR3 loop spans 13 amino acids. The germline gives CDR1 SQVTM, CDR2 ANQGSEA. CDR3 sequence (DNA): TGCAGCGTTACGGACAGGGACAATCAGCCCCAGCATTTT. Protein: CSVTDRDNQPQHF.

The gene calls are TRBV6-2 or TRBV6-3 and TRBJ2-7, with 8 positions matching TRBD1. Germline V CDR1 and CDR2: MNHEY, SVGEGT. With 8 bases clipped from V and 5 bases from J, the junction kept 8 bases outside the gene matches. The CDR3 loop spans 13 amino acids. CDR3 region: CASGDRGLDEQYF. CDR3 DNA sequence: TGTGCCAGCGGTGACAGGGGTCTAGACGAGCAGTACTTC.

V is TRBV20-1 and J is TRBJ1-5; D is unresolved. CDR1 and CDR2 from the germline V gene are DFQATT and SNEGSKA (reference sequence). With 1 base removed from V and 2 bases from J, the gap between germline ends came to 9 bases. The CDR3 consists of 14 residues. The CDR3 loop reads CSARVDRGNQPQHF. The CDR3 region has the DNA TGCAGTGCTAGAGTAGATAGGGGCAATCAGCCCCAGCATTTT.

This clonotype is medium-sized (0.01 to 0.1%) in the sample. The chain links TRBV29-1 to TRBJ1-1, with a tentative D call TRBD1 (5 bases). The CDR3 runs 11 residues. Germline V CDR1 and CDR2: SQVTM, ANQGSEA. V dropped 7 bases and J dropped 7 bases, with 13 bases sitting between them. The CDR3 loop is CSGLRDLEAFF. Written as DNA, the CDR3 is TGCAGCGGGCTCAGGGACCTTGAAGCTTTCTTT. The full variable domain, completed using reference TRBV29-1 and TRBJ1-1, is SAVISQKPSRDICQRGTSLTIQCQVDSQVTMMFWYRQQPGQSLTLIATANQGSEATYESGFVIDKFPISRPNLTFSTLTVSNMSPEDSSIYLCSGLRDLEAFFGQGTRLTVV.

In this sample, this clonotype turned up a few times. The chain uses TRBV11-3 and TRBJ2-7; 11 positions match TRBD1. Germline lookup yields CDR1 SGHNT and CDR2 YENEEA. This CDR3 has 14 amino acids. V lost 5 bases and J lost 3; bases outside the gene matches: 3. CDR3 coding DNA: TGTGCCAGCAGCATCGGGACAGGGGGCTACGAGCAGTACTTC. It is translated as CASSIGTGGYEQYF.

The rearrangement uses TRBV29-1 and TRBJ2-1; TRBD1 is a possible D gene (6 bases). CDR3 length equals 12 residues. V was pared by 4 bases and J by 5 bases, with 9 bases between. CDR1 and CDR2 (germline): SQVTM, ANQGSEA. For the CDR3, the DNA is TGCAGCGTTGTAAGACAGGACAATGAGCAGTTCTTC. It yields the protein CSVVRQDNEQFF.

The genes are TRBV27 and TRBJ1-5, with TRBD1 matching 7 bases. The J segment lost 6 bases and the V segment lost 2 bases, leaving 7 bases of the junction unmatched. Germline V gives CDR1 MNHEY, CDR2 SMNVEV (reference sequence). The CDR3 covers 15 residues. In nucleotides, the CDR3 is TGTGCCAGCAGTTTAAGGGCAGGGGGGCTTCAGCCCCAGCATTTT. The encoded protein is CASSLRAGGLQPQHF.

This clonotype was seen only a few times. The V gene is TRBV5-1, the J gene TRBJ2-2; weak D call: TRBD1 (5 bases). CDR3 length: 15 amino acids. V lost 0 bases, J lost 4 bases, and 10 bases lay in between. Per the germline V gene, CDR1 is SGHRS and CDR2 is YFSETQ. DNA for the CDR3: TGCGCCAGCAGCTTGGTTGGGGCTCCCACCGGGGAGCTGTTTTTT. Its translation is CASSLVGAPTGELFF.

In its sample, this clonotype is medium-sized. The J gene is TRBJ2-3, the V gene TRBV6-4, with D possibly matching TRBD2 (5 bases). Germline loops: CDR1 MRHNA, CDR2 SNTAGT. Between the trimmed V and J ends, which lost 5 bases and 0 bases, there was a span of 9 bases. The CDR3 length is 14 residues. CDR3 sequence (DNA): TGTGCCAGCAGTCCCTCGGGGAGCACAGATACGCAGTATTTT. Residues: CASSPSGSTDTQYF.

The CDR3 sequence is CSARLEGWEQYF. The CDR3 DNA reads as TGCAGTGCTAGGCTAGAGGGGTGGGAGCAGTACTTC. This chain links TRBV20-1 with TRBJ2-7; D is tentatively TRBD1 or TRBD2 (5 bases each). The CDR3 is made up of 12 amino acids. V lost 3 bases and J lost 7, with 13 bases in between. Germline-derived CDR1 and CDR2 are DFQATT and SNEGSKA (reference sequence).

V usage is TRBV28 and J usage is TRBJ1-3; TRBD1 aligns across 8 bases. J was trimmed by 7 bases and V by 1 base; bases with no gene match: 6. The CDR3 runs to 15 residues. Germline assignment: CDR1 MDHEN and CDR2 SYDVKM. CDR3: CASSLYGTGGNTIYF. The CDR3 coding sequence is TGTGCCAGCAGTTTATACGGGACAGGTGGGAACACCATATATTTT.

The count of this clonotype is one. One base away lies a much larger clone, so this may be a sequencing read error. The CDR3 here is CASNWAGGPNEQFF. The CDR3, as DNA: TGTGCCAGCAACTGGGCGGGAGGGCCAAATGAGCAGTTCTTC. The gene calls are TRBV27 and TRBJ2-1; 9 bases fit TRBD2. This CDR3 contains 14 residues. J was trimmed by 7 bases and V by 7 bases; bases with no gene match: 8. Per the germline V gene, CDR1 is MNHEY and CDR2 is SMNVEV (reference sequence).

This clonotype was seen more than once but under ten times. DNA for the CDR3: TGTGCCAGCAGTTACGGAGGGGCGGGCTCCTACAATGAGCAGTTCTTC. Its protein is CASSYGGAGSYNEQFF. The rearrangement uses TRBV6-6 and TRBJ2-1; possibly TRBD2 for D (6 bases). There are 16 residues in the CDR3. Germline V lookup: CDR1 MNHNY, CDR2 SVGAGI (reference sequence). Trimming shortened V by 2 bases and J by 0 bases, and 11 bases separated the two germline ends.

The J gene is TRBJ2-7, the V gene TRBV7-4; D is possibly TRBD1 (5 bases). Trimming removed 7 bases at V and 3 bases at J, with 13 bases between. Germline CDR1 SGHVT, CDR2 SQSDAQ. The CDR3 runs to 13 residues. The CDR3 is CASTPGQGYEQYF. The CDR3 DNA follows: TGTGCCAGCACCCCCGGGCAGGGCTACGAGCAGTACTTC. The full variable domain, with the rest looked up from reference TRBV7-4 and TRBJ2-7, is GAGVSQSPRYKVAKRGRDVALRCDSISGHVTLYWYRQTLGQGSEVLTYSQSDAQRDKSGRPSGRFSAERPERSVSTLKIQRTEQGDSAVYLCASTPGQGYEQYFGPGTRLTVT.

This clonotype is labeled as large. J is TRBJ2-2 and V is TRBV29-1, with D unclear. Per germline, CDR1 SQVTM and CDR2 ANQGSEA. This CDR3 comprises 10 residues. The V and J ends lost 6 bases and 5 bases respectively, with 4 bases between them. The CDR3 sequence is CSVFTGELFF. The DNA for the CDR3 is TGCAGCGTCTTTACCGGGGAGCTGTTTTTT.

This clonotype was observed a few times. The chain employs TRBV19 and TRBJ1-3; no clear D. The V gene lost 0 bases and the J gene lost 1 base, with 7 bases spanning the gap. This CDR3 has 15 residues. The germline V gene has CDR1 LNHDA and CDR2 SQIVND (reference sequence). The DNA of the CDR3 is TGTGCCAGTAGTATAGATAGGAATTCTGGAAACACCATATATTTT. This encodes CASSIDRNSGNTIYF.

This clonotype is medium-sized. V and J are TRBV27 and TRBJ2-2, with D maybe TRBD1 (5 bases). CDR3 length equals 16 residues. V was shortened by 7 bases and J by 2 bases, with 17 bases between the two germline ends. The germline CDR1 and CDR2 sequences are MNHEY and SMNVEV (reference sequence). The CDR3 nucleotides read TGTGCCAGCACTTCCTCACAGGCGTTTAACACCGGGGAGCTGTTTTTT. Translated: CASTSSQAFNTGELFF.

This chain links TRBV20-1 with TRBJ1-5; maybe TRBD1 (5 bases). CDR1 DFQATT and CDR2 SNEGSKA come from the germline V gene (reference sequence). This CDR3 region has 14 residues. Deletions cut 7 bases from V and 7 bases from J, with 20 bases between. The CDR3 DNA sequence: TGCAGTGGCCAGGGCAATATCCGAGGCCAGCCCCAGCATTTT. This gives the protein CSGQGNIRGQPQHF.

Notes on this clonotype: A much larger clone lies a single base off, so this may be a read error. The chain links TRBV27 to TRBJ2-7; 7 bases are a match to TRBD1. This CDR3 contains 13 residues. V dropped 9 bases and J dropped 4; count of bases not matched to a gene: 9. Germline-derived CDR1 and CDR2 are MNHEY and SMNVEV (reference sequence). CDR3 bases: TGTGCCAGAAGTCCCGAACAGGGGTACGAGCAGTACTTC. Protein sequence: CARSPEQGYEQYF.

The chain couples TRBV6-5 to TRBJ2-5; 9 bases agree with TRBD1. The CDR3 is made up of 14 amino acids. V was clipped by 5 bases and J by 4 bases; unmatched bases: 5. Germline CDR1 is MNHEY and CDR2 is SVGAGI. CDR3 residues: CASSRDRVGETQYF. The CDR3 bases are TGTGCCAGCAGTCGGGACAGGGTGGGAGAGACCCAGTACTTC.

This clonotype has more than one count but fewer than ten. The chain carries TRBV7-9 and TRBJ2-2; D is uncertain. Germline CDR1 reads SEHNR; CDR2 reads FQNEAQ (reference sequence). There are 16 residues in the CDR3. With 5 bases removed from V and 5 bases from J, the gap between germline ends came to 18 bases. As DNA, the CDR3 is TGTGCCAGCAGCCCCCCCCCGGTGAGACGGACCGGGGAGCTGTTTTTT. Encoded protein: CASSPPPVRRTGELFF.